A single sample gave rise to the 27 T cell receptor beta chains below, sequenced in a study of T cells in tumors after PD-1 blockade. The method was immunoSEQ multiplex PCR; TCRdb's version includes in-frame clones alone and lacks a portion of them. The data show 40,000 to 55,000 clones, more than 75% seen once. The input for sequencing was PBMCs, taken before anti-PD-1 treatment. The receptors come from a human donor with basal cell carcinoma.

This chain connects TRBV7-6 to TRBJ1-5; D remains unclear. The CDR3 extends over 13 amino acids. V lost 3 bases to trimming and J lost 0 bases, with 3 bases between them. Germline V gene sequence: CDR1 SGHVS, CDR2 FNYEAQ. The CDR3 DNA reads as TGTGCCAGCAGCTTTGATAGCAATCAGCCCCAGCATTTT. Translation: CASSFDSNQPQHF.

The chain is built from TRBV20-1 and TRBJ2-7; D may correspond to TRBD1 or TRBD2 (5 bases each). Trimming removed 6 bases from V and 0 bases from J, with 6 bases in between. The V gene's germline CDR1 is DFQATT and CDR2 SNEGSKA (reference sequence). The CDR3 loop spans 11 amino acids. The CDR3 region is CSAGTSYEQYF. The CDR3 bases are TGCAGTGCCGGGACCTCCTACGAGCAGTACTTC.

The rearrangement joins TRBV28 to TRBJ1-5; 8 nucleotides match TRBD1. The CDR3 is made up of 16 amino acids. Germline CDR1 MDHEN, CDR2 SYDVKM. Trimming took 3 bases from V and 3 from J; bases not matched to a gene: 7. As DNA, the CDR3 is TGTGCCAGCAGTTTGCCCGACAGGGGATACAATCAGCCCCAGCATTTT. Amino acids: CASSLPDRGYNQPQHF.

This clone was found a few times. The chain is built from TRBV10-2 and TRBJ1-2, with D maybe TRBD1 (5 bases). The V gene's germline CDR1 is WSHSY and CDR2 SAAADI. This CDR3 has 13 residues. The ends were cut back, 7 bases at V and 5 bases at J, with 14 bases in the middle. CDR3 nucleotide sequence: TGCGCCAGCATTAAGGGGCCCGAGTATGGCTACACCTTC. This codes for CASIKGPEYGYTF.

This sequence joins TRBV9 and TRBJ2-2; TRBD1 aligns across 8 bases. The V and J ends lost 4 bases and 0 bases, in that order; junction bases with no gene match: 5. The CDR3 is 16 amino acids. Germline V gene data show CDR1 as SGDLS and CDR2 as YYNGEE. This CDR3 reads CASSFRTGPNTGELFF. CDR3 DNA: TGTGCCAGCAGCTTCCGGACAGGGCCGAACACCGGGGAGCTGTTTTTT.

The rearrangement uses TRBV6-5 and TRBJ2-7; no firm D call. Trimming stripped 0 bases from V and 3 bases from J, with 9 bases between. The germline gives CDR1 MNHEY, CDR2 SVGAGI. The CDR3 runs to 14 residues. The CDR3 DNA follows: TGTGCCAGCAGTTACTCGGGCATCCTCTACGAGCAGTACTTC. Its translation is CASSYSGILYEQYF.

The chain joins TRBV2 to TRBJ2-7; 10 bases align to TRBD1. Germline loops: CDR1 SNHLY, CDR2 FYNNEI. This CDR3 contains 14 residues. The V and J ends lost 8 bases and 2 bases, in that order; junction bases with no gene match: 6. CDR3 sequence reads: CASQRTGGTYEQYF. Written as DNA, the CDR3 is TGTGCCAGCCAGAGGACAGGGGGTACCTACGAGCAGTACTTC.

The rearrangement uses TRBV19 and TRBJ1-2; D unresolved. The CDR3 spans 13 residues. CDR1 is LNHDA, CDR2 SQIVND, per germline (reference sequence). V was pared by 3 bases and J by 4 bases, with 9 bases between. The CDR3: CASSIVGFYGYTF. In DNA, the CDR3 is TGTGCCAGTAGTATTGTAGGGTTCTATGGCTACACCTTC.

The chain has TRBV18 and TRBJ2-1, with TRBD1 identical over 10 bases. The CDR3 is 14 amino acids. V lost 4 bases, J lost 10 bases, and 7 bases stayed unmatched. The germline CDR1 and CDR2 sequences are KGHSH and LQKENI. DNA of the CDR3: TGTGCCAGCTCACGAGCGACAGGGGGCGTGGAGCAGTTCTTC. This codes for CASSRATGGVEQFF.

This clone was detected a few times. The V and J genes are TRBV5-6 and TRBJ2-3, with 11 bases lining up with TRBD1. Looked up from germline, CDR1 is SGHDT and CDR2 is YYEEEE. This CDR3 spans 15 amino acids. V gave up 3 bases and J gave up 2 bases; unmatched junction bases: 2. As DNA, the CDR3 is TGTGCCAGCAGCTGGACAGGGGGCCCCACAGATACGCAGTATTTT. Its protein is CASSWTGGPTDTQYF.

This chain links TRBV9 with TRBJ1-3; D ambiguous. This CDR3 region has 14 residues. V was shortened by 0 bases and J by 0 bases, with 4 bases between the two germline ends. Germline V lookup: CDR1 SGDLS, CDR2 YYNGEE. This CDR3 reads CASSVASSGNTIYF. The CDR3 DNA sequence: TGTGCCAGCAGCGTAGCAAGCTCTGGAAACACCATATATTTT.

The CDR3 DNA sequence: TGTGCCAGCAGCCAAGCCGGGGGGAGCAATCAGCCCCAGCATTTT. As protein: CASSQAGGSNQPQHF. This sequence joins TRBV3-1 (or the pseudogene TRBV3-2) and TRBJ1-5, with D possibly being TRBD1 (5 bases). CDR1 and CDR2 from the germline V gene are LGHDT and YNNKEL (reference sequence). Trimming removed 1 base from V and 1 base from J, with 8 bases in between. This CDR3 region has 15 residues.

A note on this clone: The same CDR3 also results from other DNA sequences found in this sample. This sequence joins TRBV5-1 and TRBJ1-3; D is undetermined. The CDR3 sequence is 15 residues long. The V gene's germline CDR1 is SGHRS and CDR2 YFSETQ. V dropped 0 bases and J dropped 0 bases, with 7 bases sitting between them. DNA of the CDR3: TGCGCCAGCAGCTTGGACGGCGCCTCTGGAAACACCATATATTTT. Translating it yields CASSLDGASGNTIYF.

The CDR3 is CASSAGTGGWGTEAFF. CDR3 DNA sequence: TGCGCCAGCAGCGCCGGGACAGGGGGTTGGGGGACTGAAGCTTTCTTT. The chain combines TRBV5-1 with TRBJ1-1; TRBD1 matches at 11 bases. The germline CDR1 and CDR2 sequences are SGHRS and YFSETQ. The V and J ends lost 4 bases and 5 bases, in that order; junction bases with no gene match: 10. The CDR3 consists of 16 residues.

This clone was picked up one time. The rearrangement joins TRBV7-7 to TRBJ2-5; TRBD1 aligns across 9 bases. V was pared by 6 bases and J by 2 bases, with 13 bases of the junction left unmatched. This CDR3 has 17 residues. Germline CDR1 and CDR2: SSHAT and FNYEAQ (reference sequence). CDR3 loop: CASSRSGQGWGQETQYF. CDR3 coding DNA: TGTGCCAGCAGTCGTTCGGGACAGGGATGGGGTCAAGAGACCCAGTACTTC.

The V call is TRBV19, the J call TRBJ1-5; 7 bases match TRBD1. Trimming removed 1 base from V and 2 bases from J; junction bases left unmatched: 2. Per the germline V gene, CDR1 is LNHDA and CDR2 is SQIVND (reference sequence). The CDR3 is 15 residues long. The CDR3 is CASSIGGTGNQPQHF. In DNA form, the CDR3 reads TGTGCCAGTAGTATAGGGGGGACAGGCAATCAGCCCCAGCATTTT.

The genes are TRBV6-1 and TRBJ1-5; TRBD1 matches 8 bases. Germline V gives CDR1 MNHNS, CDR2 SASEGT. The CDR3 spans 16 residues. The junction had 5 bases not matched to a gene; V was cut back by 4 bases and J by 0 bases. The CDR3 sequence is CASSGTGGDSNQPQHF. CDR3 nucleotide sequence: TGTGCCAGCAGTGGCACAGGGGGGGATAGCAATCAGCCCCAGCATTTT.

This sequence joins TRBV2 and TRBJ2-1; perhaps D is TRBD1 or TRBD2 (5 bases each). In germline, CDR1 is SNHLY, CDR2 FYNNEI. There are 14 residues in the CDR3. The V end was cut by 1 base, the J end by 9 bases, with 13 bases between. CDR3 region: CASSEESRGGEQFF. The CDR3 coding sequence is TGTGCCAGCAGTGAAGAGTCTCGGGGCGGTGAGCAGTTCTTC.

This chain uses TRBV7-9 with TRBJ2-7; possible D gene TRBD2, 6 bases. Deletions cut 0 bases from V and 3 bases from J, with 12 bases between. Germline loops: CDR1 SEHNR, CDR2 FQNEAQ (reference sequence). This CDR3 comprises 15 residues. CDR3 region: CASSLASGLIYEQYF. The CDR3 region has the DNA TGTGCCAGCAGCTTAGCCTCGGGACTCATCTACGAGCAGTACTTC.

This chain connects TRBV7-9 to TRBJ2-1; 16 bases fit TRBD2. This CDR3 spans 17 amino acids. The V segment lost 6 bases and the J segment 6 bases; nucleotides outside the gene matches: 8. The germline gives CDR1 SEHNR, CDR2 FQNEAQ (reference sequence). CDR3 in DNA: TGTGCCAGCAGTCGTCCCGGGACTAGCGGGAGGGCCAATGAGCAGTTCTTC. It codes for CASSRPGTSGRANEQFF. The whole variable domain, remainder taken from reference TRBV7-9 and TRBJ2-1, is DTGVSQNPRHKITKRGQNVTFRCDPISEHNRLYWYRQTLGQGPEFLTYFQNEAQLEKSRLLSDRFSAERPKGSFSTLEIQRTEQGDSAMYLCASSRPGTSGRANEQFFGPGTRLTVL.

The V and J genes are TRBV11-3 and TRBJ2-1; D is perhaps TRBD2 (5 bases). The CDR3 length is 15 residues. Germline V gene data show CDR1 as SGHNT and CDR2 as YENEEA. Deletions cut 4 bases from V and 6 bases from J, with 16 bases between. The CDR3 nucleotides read TGTGCCAGCAGCTCGAACCGGGATTTAGGCAATGAGCAGTTCTTC. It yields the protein CASSSNRDLGNEQFF.

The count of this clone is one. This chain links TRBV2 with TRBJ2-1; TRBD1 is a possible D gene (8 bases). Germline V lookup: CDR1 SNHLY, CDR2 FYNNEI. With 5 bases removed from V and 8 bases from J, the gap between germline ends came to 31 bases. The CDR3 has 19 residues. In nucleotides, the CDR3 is TGTGCCAGCAGTAACCAAAGGCTGGCGGGGGATATACAGGGGGATGAGCAGTTCTTC. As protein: CASSNQRLAGDIQGDEQFF.

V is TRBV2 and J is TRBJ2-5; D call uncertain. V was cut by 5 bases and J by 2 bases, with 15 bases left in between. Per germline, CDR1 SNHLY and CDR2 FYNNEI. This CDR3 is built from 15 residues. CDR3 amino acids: CASSSRNSRQETQYF. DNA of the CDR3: TGTGCCAGCAGTAGCCGGAACAGCAGACAAGAGACCCAGTACTTC.

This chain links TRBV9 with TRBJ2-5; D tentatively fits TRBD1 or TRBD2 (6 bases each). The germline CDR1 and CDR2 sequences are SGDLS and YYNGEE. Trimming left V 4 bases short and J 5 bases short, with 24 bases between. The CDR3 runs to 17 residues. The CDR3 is CASSSRWGPSVGETQYF. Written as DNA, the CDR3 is TGTGCCAGCAGCTCCAGATGGGGGCCTAGCGTTGGGGAGACCCAGTACTTC.

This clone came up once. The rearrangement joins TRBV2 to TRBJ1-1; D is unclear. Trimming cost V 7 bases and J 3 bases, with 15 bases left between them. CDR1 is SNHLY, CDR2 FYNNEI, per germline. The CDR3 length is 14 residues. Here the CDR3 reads CASTEVLRDTEAFF. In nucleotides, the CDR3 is TGTGCCAGCACCGAGGTTCTCCGGGACACTGAAGCTTTCTTT.

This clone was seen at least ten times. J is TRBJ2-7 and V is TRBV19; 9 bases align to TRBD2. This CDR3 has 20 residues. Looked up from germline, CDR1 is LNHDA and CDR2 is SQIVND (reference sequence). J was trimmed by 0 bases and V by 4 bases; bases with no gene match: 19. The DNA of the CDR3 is TGTGCCAGTAGTAAGCCTACAGGGAAGGCTAGCGGGGCTAACTCCTACGAGCAGTACTTC. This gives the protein CASSKPTGKASGANSYEQYF.

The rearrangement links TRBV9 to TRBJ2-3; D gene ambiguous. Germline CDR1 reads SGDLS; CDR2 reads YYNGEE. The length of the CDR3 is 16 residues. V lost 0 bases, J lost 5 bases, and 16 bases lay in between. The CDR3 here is CASSVVRSMVGDTQYF. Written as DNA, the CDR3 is TGTGCCAGCAGCGTAGTCCGGTCAATGGTCGGAGATACGCAGTATTTT.